This TCR beta chain is from a study of cytomegalovirus exposure and HLA in healthy donors. As to this clone: The antigen is not known.

Broader study findings: Researchers counted roughly 160 TCR beta chains as cytomegalovirus-associated.

Germline V gene sequence: CDR1 MGHRA, CDR2 YSYEKL. The CDR3 contains 17 residues. V shed 6 bases and J 5 bases; nucleotides not matched to a gene: 12. 13 Jbeta primers and 60 Vbeta primers were used for the PCR. The protocol was immunoSEQ multiplex PCR, while the TCRdb copy is restricted to in-frame clones and leaves out a portion. Its table lists around 130,000 clones. Sequencing input: PBMCs. The source is a middle-aged woman in good health and CMV-seronegative. The chain couples TRBV4-1 to TRBJ2-2, with 10 nucleotides matching TRBD1. The CDR3 DNA is TGCGCCAGCAGTTTAAGGCAAGGGACAGGGGCGACCGGGGAGCTGTTTTTT. Protein sequence: CASSLRQGTGATGELFF.